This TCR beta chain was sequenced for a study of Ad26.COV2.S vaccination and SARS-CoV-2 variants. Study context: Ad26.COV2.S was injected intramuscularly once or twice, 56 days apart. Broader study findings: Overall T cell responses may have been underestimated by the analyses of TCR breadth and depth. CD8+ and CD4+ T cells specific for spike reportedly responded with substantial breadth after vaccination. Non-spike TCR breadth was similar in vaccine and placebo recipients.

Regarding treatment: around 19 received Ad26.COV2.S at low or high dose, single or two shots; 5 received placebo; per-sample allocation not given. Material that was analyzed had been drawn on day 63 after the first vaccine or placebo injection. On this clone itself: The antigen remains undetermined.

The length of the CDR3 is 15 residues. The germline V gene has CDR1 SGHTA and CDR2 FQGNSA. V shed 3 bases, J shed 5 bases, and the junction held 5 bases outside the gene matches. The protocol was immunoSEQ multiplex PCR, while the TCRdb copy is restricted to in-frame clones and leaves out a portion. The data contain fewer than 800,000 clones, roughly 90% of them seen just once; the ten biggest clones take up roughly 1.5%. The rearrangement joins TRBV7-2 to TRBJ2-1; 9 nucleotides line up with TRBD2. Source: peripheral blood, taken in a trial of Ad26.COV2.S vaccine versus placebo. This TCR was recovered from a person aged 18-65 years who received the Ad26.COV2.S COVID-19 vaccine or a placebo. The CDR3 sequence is CASSFVRGGDNEQFF. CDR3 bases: TGTGCCAGCAGCTTCGTGCGGGGGGGTGACAATGAGCAGTTCTTC.